The next 24 T cell receptor beta chains were all read from a single sample in a study of blood T cell repertoires in COVID-19. TCRdb's table, derived via immunoSEQ multiplex PCR, lists solely in-frame clones and lacks some. The table has about 250,000 clones, about 91% seen once. Material for sequencing was peripheral blood. These receptors all come from a woman in her twenties or thirties with COVID-19, enrolled during active disease.

CDR3 DNA: TGTGCCAGCAGCTTAGCGCTAAGCGGGGCCACAGATACGCAGTATTTT. Amino acid sequence: CASSLALSGATDTQYF. The V call is TRBV7-2, the J call TRBJ2-3; 7 nucleotides align to TRBD2. Germline V gene lookup returns CDR1 SGHTA and CDR2 FQGNSA. With V trimmed by 0 bases and J by 2 bases, 5 bases remained unmatched. CDR3 length: 16 residues. The full variable domain, with the rest looked up from reference TRBV7-2 and TRBJ2-3, is GAGVSQSPSNKVTEKGKDVELRCDPISGHTALYWYRQSLGQGLEFLIYFQGNSAPDKSGLPSDRFSAERTGGSVSTLTIQRTQQEDSAVYLCASSLALSGATDTQYFGPGTRLTVL.

J is TRBJ2-7 and V is TRBV14; 7 bases fit TRBD1. Germline values: CDR1 SGHDN, CDR2 FVKESK. Losses at the gene ends were 1 base for V and 0 bases for J; bases not matched to a gene: 6. The CDR3 has 16 residues. The CDR3 sequence: CASSQGQGGSSYEQYV. CDR3 sequence (DNA): TGTGCCAGCAGCCAAGGACAGGGTGGAAGCTCCTACGAGCAGTACGTC.

The chain combines TRBV5-1 with TRBJ2-3; 7 positions agree with TRBD1. CDR3 size: 16 residues. The V gene's germline CDR1 is SGHRS and CDR2 YFSETQ. J lost 2 bases, V lost 3 bases, and 9 bases had no gene match. This chain's CDR3 is CASSWPETGYTDTQYF. The CDR3 DNA reads as TGCGCCAGCAGCTGGCCGGAGACAGGGTACACAGATACGCAGTATTTT. Combining the CDR3 with reference TRBV5-1 and TRBJ2-3 gives the whole variable domain KAGVTQTPRYLIKTRGQQVTLSCSPISGHRSVSWYQQTPGQGLQFLFEYFSETQRNKGNFPGRFSGRQFSNSRSEMNVSTLELGDSALYLCASSWPETGYTDTQYFGPGTRLTVL.

The V and J genes are TRBV24-1 and TRBJ1-2; 7 bases align to TRBD1. The germline V gene encodes CDR1 KGHDR and CDR2 SFDVKD. The CDR3 contains 15 residues. V trimming: 2 bases; J trimming: 7 bases; junction bases outside the gene matches: 9. In DNA, the CDR3 is TGTGCCACCAGTGATTCCGACAGGGAAGTTATTGGCTACACCTTC. This translates into CATSDSDREVIGYTF.

The V and J genes are TRBV7-8 and TRBJ1-1, with D possibly matching TRBD1 (5 bases). Germline V gives CDR1 SGHVS, CDR2 FQNEAQ. The CDR3 runs 15 residues. Between the trimmed V and J ends, which lost 0 bases and 1 base, there was a span of 9 bases. The CDR3 loop is CASSLAVQGNTEAFF. In nucleotides, the CDR3 is TGTGCCAGCAGCTTAGCAGTCCAGGGGAACACTGAAGCTTTCTTT. The entire variable domain, with the rest obtained from reference TRBV7-8 and TRBJ1-1, is as follows: GAGVSQSPRYKVAKRGQDVALRCDPISGHVSLFWYQQALGQGPEFLTYFQNEAQLDKSGLPSDRFFAERPEGSVSTLKIQRTQQEDSAVYLCASSLAVQGNTEAFFGQGTRLTVV.

The rearrangement links TRBV4-3 to TRBJ2-6; no reliable D call. The CDR3 consists of 15 residues. Germline CDR1 reads LGHNA; CDR2 reads YSLEER. Trimming took off 1 base at V and 2 bases at J, with 6 bases between the two ends. The CDR3 DNA is TGCGCCAGCAGCCAAGGGCACCCTGGGGCCAACGTCCTGACTTTC. It is translated as CASSQGHPGANVLTF.

The J gene is TRBJ2-7, the V gene TRBV12-3 or TRBV12-4; D is uncertain. The CDR3 totals 12 residues. V dropped 6 bases and J dropped 7 bases, with 13 bases sitting between them. The CDR3 sequence is CASSANVGEQYF. The CDR3 nucleotides read TGTGCCAGCAGCGCAAATGTCGGTGAGCAGTACTTC.

This clone occurred a few times. V and J are TRBV5-1 and TRBJ1-6, with D uncertain. This CDR3 comprises 12 residues. V shed 2 bases and J shed 10 bases, with 7 bases lying between them. The V gene's germline CDR1 is SGHRS and CDR2 YFSETQ. The CDR3 region is CASSFNGSPLHF. CDR3 nucleotides: TGCGCCAGCAGCTTTAATGGCTCACCCCTCCACTTT.

The chain uses TRBV2 and TRBJ1-6; D is ambiguous. Per germline, CDR1 SNHLY and CDR2 FYNNEI. This CDR3 comprises 14 residues. Trimming removed 7 bases at V and 3 bases at J, with 10 bases between. DNA for the CDR3: TGTGCCAGCAAGTTCGCCAGCTATAATTCACCCCTCCACTTT. It yields the protein CASKFASYNSPLHF.

The chain is built from TRBV6-5 and TRBJ2-5, with TRBD1 as a possible D gene (6 bases). Trimming took off 8 bases at V and 4 bases at J, with 11 bases between the two ends. The germline V gene encodes CDR1 MNHEY and CDR2 SVGAGI. The CDR3 length is 12 residues. CDR3: CASQRGGETQYF. The DNA of the CDR3 is TGTGCCAGCCAAAGAGGGGGAGAGACCCAGTACTTC.

The genes are TRBV7-2 and TRBJ2-1; no firm D call. This CDR3 has 16 amino acids. Trimming pared 2 bases from V and 0 bases from J, leaving 11 bases between. Germline lookup yields CDR1 SGHTA and CDR2 FQGNSA. This CDR3 reads CASSLSRRSSYNEQFF. CDR3 in DNA: TGTGCCAGCAGCTTATCGAGAAGGAGCTCCTACAATGAGCAGTTCTTC.

The chain carries TRBV24-1 and TRBJ1-2, with TRBD1 matching 8 bases. The junction had 12 bases not matched to a gene; V was cut back by 4 bases and J by 6 bases. CDR3 length: 16 residues. Germline CDR1 reads KGHDR; CDR2 reads SFDVKD. CDR3 sequence (DNA): TGTGCCACCAGTGACATGGGGACAGGCGACCCCCATGGCTACACCTTC. It translates to CATSDMGTGDPHGYTF.

The chain carries TRBV5-4 and TRBJ1-3, with TRBD1 as a possible D gene (5 bases). This CDR3 has 14 amino acids. The germline gives CDR1 SGHNT, CDR2 YYREEE (reference sequence). V gave up 6 bases and J gave up 4 bases, with 14 bases separating them. The chain's CDR3 is CASTVWGSGNTIYF. The CDR3 DNA follows: TGTGCCAGCACCGTCTGGGGCAGCGGAAACACCATATATTTT.

The chain is built from TRBV7-9 and TRBJ2-3; 8 bases fit TRBD2. The CDR3 consists of 15 residues. V dropped 3 bases and J dropped 1; count of bases not matched to a gene: 3. Germline assignment: CDR1 SEHNR and CDR2 FQNEAQ (reference sequence). The CDR3: CASSFSGVGTDTQYF. The CDR3, as DNA: TGTGCCAGCAGCTTTAGCGGGGTAGGCACAGATACGCAGTATTTT.

This chain connects TRBV6-5 to TRBJ1-3; D is ambiguous. V gave up 7 bases and J gave up 0 bases, with 13 bases separating them. The CDR3 spans 15 residues. CDR1 MNHEY and CDR2 SVGAGI come from the germline V gene. The CDR3: CASTLDGSSGNTIYF. DNA of the CDR3: TGTGCCAGCACCCTAGACGGCAGCTCTGGAAACACCATATATTTT.

J is TRBJ2-3 and V is TRBV4-2; D is possibly TRBD1 (5 bases). This CDR3 spans 15 amino acids. Trimming removed 0 bases at V and 2 bases at J, with 9 bases between. Germline V CDR1 and CDR2: LGHNA, YNFKEQ. CDR3 nucleotide sequence: TGTGCCAGCAGCCAAGAGGGGCCGCCCACAGATACGCAGTATTTT. This translates into CASSQEGPPTDTQYF.

The rearrangement links TRBV14 to TRBJ2-3; D possibly corresponds to TRBD2 (6 bases). With 0 bases removed from V and 0 bases from J, the gap between germline ends came to 13 bases. The CDR3 is 17 amino acids. Per the germline V gene, CDR1 is SGHDN and CDR2 is FVKESK. CDR3 in amino acids: CASSQDYSGFSTDTQYF. The CDR3 DNA is TGTGCCAGCAGCCAAGATTATAGCGGCTTTAGCACAGATACGCAGTATTTT.

The chain carries TRBV24-1 and TRBJ1-6, with a weak D call TRBD1 (6 bases). CDR1 and CDR2 (germline): KGHDR, SFDVKD. Trimming pared 9 bases from V and 10 bases from J, leaving 18 bases between. CDR3 length: 14 residues. CDR3 DNA sequence: TGTGCCACCGCCTTACAGGGAATGGACTCACCCCTCCACTTT. As protein: CATALQGMDSPLHF.

The genes are TRBV9 and TRBJ2-1, with 10 bases identical to TRBD2. This CDR3 comprises 14 residues. The germline V gene encodes CDR1 SGDLS and CDR2 YYNGEE. After removal of 4 bases from V and 7 bases from J, the junction contained 5 bases not matched to a gene. The CDR3, as DNA: TGTGCCAGCAGCCCCGTTAGCGGGAGGAATGAGCAGTTCTTC. Protein sequence: CASSPVSGRNEQFF.

V usage is TRBV6-2 or TRBV6-3 and J usage is TRBJ1-3, with D possibly TRBD1 on 5 matching bases. This CDR3 contains 11 residues. Germline V gene data show CDR1 as MNHEY and CDR2 as SVGEGT. V gave up 4 bases and J gave up 7 bases, with 5 bases separating them. The CDR3 DNA reads as TGTGCCAGCAGTTGGGGCAACACCATATATTTT. Protein product: CASSWGNTIYF.

This rearrangement joins TRBV21-1 to TRBJ2-5; the table calls TRBD1, which could not be checked here. TRBV21-1 is classified as a pseudogene. The CDR3 loop spans 15 amino acids. CDR3 residues: CASSKSPGTQETQYF. As DNA, the CDR3 is TGTGCCAGCAGCAAAAGTCCTGGCACGCAAGAGACCCAGTACTTC.

The chain uses TRBV5-1 and TRBJ1-4, with D hard to call. Trimming left V 6 bases short and J 7 bases short, with 16 bases between. In germline, CDR1 is SGHRS, CDR2 YFSETQ. The CDR3 sequence is 14 residues long. This CDR3 is CASTEGTSGEKLFF. Here the CDR3 DNA reads TGCGCCAGCACTGAGGGTACTTCAGGTGAAAAACTGTTTTTT.

The rearrangement joins TRBV4-1 to TRBJ2-2; TRBD1 aligns across 10 bases. Germline V gives CDR1 MGHRA, CDR2 YSYEKL. V lost 4 bases to trimming and J lost 4 bases; unmatched junction nucleotides: 12. CDR3 size: 18 residues. The CDR3 DNA reads as TGCGCCAGCAGCCGTCCAAAAATGGGGACAGGGGCCACCGGGGAGCTGTTTTTT. As protein: CASSRPKMGTGATGELFF.

This chain connects TRBV14 to TRBJ2-1; TRBD2 aligns across 8 bases. V was clipped by 2 bases and J by 8 bases; unmatched bases: 14. The germline CDR1 and CDR2 sequences are SGHDN and FVKESK. The CDR3 has 17 amino acids. CDR3 region: CASSQRRGAGARDEQFF. In DNA form, the CDR3 reads TGTGCCAGCAGCCAACGCCGGGGAGCGGGGGCTAGGGATGAGCAGTTCTTC. Full variable domain (missing parts from reference TRBV14 and TRBJ2-1): EAGVTQFPSHSVIEKGQTVTLRCDPISGHDNLYWYRRVMGKEIKFLLHFVKESKQDESGMPNNRFLAERTGGTYSTLKVQPAELEDSGVYFCASSQRRGAGARDEQFFGPGTRLTVL.